This section outlines one T cell receptor beta chain sequence together with its context. These data come from a study of blood T cell dynamics during melanoma immunotherapy. The assay was immunoSEQ multiplex PCR, and TCRdb's table has in-frame clones only and misses some. The table has approximately 28,000 clones, over 80% seen once. This CDR3 region has 14 residues. The germline gives CDR1 SGHVS, CDR2 FQNEAQ. V lost 1 base to trimming and J lost 3 bases, with 10 bases between them. Time point specified: week 3, after first cycle of checkpoint inhibitor. This sample comprised blood, obtained from a patient treated with checkpoint blockade. The rearrangement links TRBV7-8 to TRBJ2-7; D gene ambiguous. The TCR originated in a human donor with melanoma. CDR3 sequence: CASSLGPTSYEQYF. The CDR3 nucleotides read TGTGCCAGCAGCTTAGGCCCGACAAGCTACGAGCAGTACTTC.